These 2 T cell receptor beta chains were all obtained from the same sample, sequenced in a study of blood T cell repertoires in COVID-19. TCRdb's table, derived via immunoSEQ multiplex PCR, lists solely in-frame clones and lacks some. The table records under 300,000 clones, about 86% of them present only once. The sample comprised peripheral blood. Receptors were obtained from an elderly woman with acute or convalescent COVID-19.

The gene calls are TRBV28 and TRBJ1-3; TRBD1 matches at 7 bases. Germline lookup yields CDR1 MDHEN and CDR2 SYDVKM. With 6 bases clipped from V and 0 bases from J, the junction kept 8 bases outside the gene matches. The CDR3 loop spans 16 amino acids. The CDR3 sequence: CASSPRGQYSGNTIYF. The CDR3 coding sequence is TGTGCCAGCAGCCCCAGGGGACAGTACTCTGGAAACACCATATATTTT.

The rearrangement joins TRBV19 to TRBJ1-5; D ambiguous. The germline gives CDR1 LNHDA, CDR2 SQIVND (reference sequence). The V end lost 3 bases, the J end lost 6 bases, and 12 bases lay between the germline ends. The CDR3 has 14 residues. In nucleotides, the CDR3 is TGTGCCAGTAGTATGAGGGAATTAGGTCAGCCCCAGCATTTT. The encoded protein is CASSMRELGQPQHF.